A single TCR beta chain is shown here with its context. The authors' processing: Nucleated cell counts were estimated from reference gene primer amplification. Sequencing used immunoSEQ multiplex PCR; TCRdb keeps in-frame clones, though not all of them. D and trimming come from the DNA, and the V and J calls and clone size come from that table. Altogether around 99,000 clones are present, over 80% being singletons, with the ten largest covering about 1.1%. The data stem from a study of blood T cell repertoires in COVID-19. Study-wide context: COVID-19 samples collected from the United States, Italy and Spain covered acute and convalescent phases.

This CDR3 is 15 amino acids long. Germline loops: CDR1 SGHTA, CDR2 FQGNSA. V shed 5 bases and J 8 bases; nucleotides not matched to a gene: 7. Sequencing was performed on peripheral blood. The V call is TRBV7-2, the J call TRBJ2-1; 12 bases match TRBD1. This TCR was recovered from a human donor in a cohort sampled during active COVID-19. CDR3 loop: CASSRDRGRSDEQFF. The CDR3 DNA follows: TGTGCCAGCAGCAGGGACAGGGGGCGCTCGGATGAGCAGTTCTTC.